A single sample gave rise to the 10 T cell receptor beta chains below, sequenced in a study of CD8 T cells in Susac syndrome. The RNA input was about 0.45 to 1 ug, and it was reverse transcribed with random hexamers. TCRdb recomputed calls from the immunoSEQ multiplex PCR reads with MiXCR, one row per CDR3 protein. The sample records roughly 200,000 distinct CDR3 sequences, approximately 94% being singletons. Sequencing was carried out using CD4+ T cells from PBMCs. The receptors shown here come from a human donor in good health.

The V gene is TRBV5-4, the J gene TRBJ2-7, with TRBD2 matching over 7 bases. The CDR3 spans 14 residues. CDR1 and CDR2 (germline): SGHNT, YYREEE (reference sequence). V trimming: 3 bases; J trimming: 3 bases; junction bases outside the gene matches: 6. Written as DNA, the CDR3 is TGTGCCAGCAGCTCCCAGCGGGACTACTACGAGCAGTACTTC. Translating gives CASSSQRDYYEQYF.

As regards this clonotype: The junction and the germline gene differ at one end; a read error may be behind it. The genes are TRBV20-1 and TRBJ2-7; 10 bases are a match to TRBD2. The CDR3 runs 12 residues. Germline CDR1 reads DFQATT; CDR2 reads SNEGSKA (reference sequence). The CDR3 reads CSAAGGPGGSGF. Written as DNA, the CDR3 is TGCAGTGCAGCGGGAGGGCCTGGCGGGTCGGGCTTC.

The chain combines TRBV5-1 with TRBJ2-1; 7 nucleotides align to TRBD2. Looked up from germline, CDR1 is SGHRS and CDR2 is YFSETQ. CDR3 length equals 14 residues. J was trimmed by 5 bases and V by 7 bases; bases with no gene match: 9. CDR3 in DNA: TGCGCCAGCTCGCCTCTAGCGGAGCACAATGAGCAGTTCTTC. Amino acids: CASSPLAEHNEQFF. The variable domain in full, with the rest retrieved from reference TRBV5-1 and TRBJ2-1, is KAGVTQTPRYLIKTRGQQVTLSCSPISGHRSVSWYQQTPGQGLQFLFEYFSETQRNKGNFPGRFSGRQFSNSRSEMNVSTLELGDSALYLCASSPLAEHNEQFFGPGTRLTVL.

The chain has TRBV12-3 or TRBV12-4 and TRBJ2-1, with 8 bases matching TRBD2. The junction had 11 bases not matched to a gene; V was cut back by 5 bases and J by 8 bases. The CDR3 totals 15 residues. In DNA, the CDR3 is TGTGCCAGCAGTCCCCGGACTAGCCGGCGCGATGAGCAGTTCTTC. Translation: CASSPRTSRRDEQFF.

The chain is built from TRBV29-1 and TRBJ2-1, with D possibly being TRBD2 (5 bases). Germline lookup yields CDR1 SQVTM and CDR2 ANQGSEA. Trimming removed 2 bases from V and 0 bases from J, with 8 bases in between. The CDR3 is 14 residues long. The CDR3 DNA reads TGCAGCGTTGAAAGAGGGAGCTCCTACAATGAGCAGTTCTTC. Its protein product is CSVERGSSYNEQFF.

V gene TRBV20-1 combines with J gene TRBJ1-2; D not resolved. The V end lost 0 bases, the J end lost 7 bases, and 15 bases lay between the germline ends. Germline assignment: CDR1 DFQATT and CDR2 SNEGSKA (reference sequence). CDR3 length equals 14 residues. CDR3 residues: CSARDMGFGLGYTF. CDR3 nucleotides: TGCAGTGCTAGAGATATGGGGTTCGGACTTGGCTACACCTTC.

V and J are TRBV20-1 and TRBJ1-5; TRBD1 matches at 8 bases. CDR1 DFQATT and CDR2 SNEGSKA come from the germline V gene (reference sequence). The V and J ends lost 6 bases and 4 bases, in that order; junction bases with no gene match: 8. This CDR3 has 14 amino acids. This CDR3 is CSAYYRGWNQPQHF. In DNA form, the CDR3 reads TGCAGTGCGTACTACAGGGGGTGGAATCAGCCCCAGCATTTT.

This clonotype was observed once. The chain joins TRBV7-8 to TRBJ2-3; no clear D gene. Per germline, CDR1 SGHVS and CDR2 FQNEAQ. V was trimmed by 5 bases and J by 5 bases, leaving 8 bases between them. The CDR3 has 12 amino acids. CDR3 loop: CASSQRLDTQYF. The CDR3 DNA reads as TGTGCCAGCAGCCAGAGACTAGATACGCAGTATTTT.

V gene TRBV14 combines with J gene TRBJ2-2; D not certain. This CDR3 has 13 amino acids. The germline CDR1 and CDR2 sequences are SGHDN and FVKESK. Trimming cost V 2 bases and J 3 bases, with 4 bases left between them. The CDR3 DNA is TGTGCCAGCAGCCAATCGGACACCGGGGAGCTGTTTTTT. This translates into CASSQSDTGELFF.

The chain joins TRBV25-1 to TRBJ1-3, with 8 bases identical to TRBD1. Germline V gene lookup returns CDR1 MGHDK and CDR2 SYGVNS. The CDR3 extends over 14 amino acids. Trimming removed 3 bases from V and 7 bases from J; junction bases left unmatched: 5. The CDR3 sequence is CASSDGTGGNTIYF. The CDR3, as DNA: TGTGCCAGCAGTGACGGGACAGGAGGGAACACCATATATTTT.